This T cell receptor beta chain was recovered during a study of CD8 T cells in Susac syndrome. With random hexamers, reverse transcription was performed on roughly 0.45 to 1 ug of RNA. An immunoSEQ multiplex PCR generated amplified TCR beta CDR3 products spanning 54 Vbeta and 13 Jbeta. From the immunoSEQ multiplex PCR reads, TCRdb called clonotypes with MiXCR, one entry per CDR3 protein. The profile shows approximately 80,000 distinct CDR3 sequences, roughly nine tenths of them singletons. CDR3 length: 14 residues. The germline V and J ends were trimmed by 0 bases and 0 bases, with 6 bases remaining between them. Germline-derived CDR1 and CDR2 are SGHVS and FNYEAQ.

Sequencing used CD8+ T cells from PBMCs. The TCR comes from a human donor with multiple sclerosis. The chain employs TRBV7-6 and TRBJ2-7; D not resolved. The CDR3 nucleotides read TGTGCCAGCAGCTTAGCTAGCAGCTCCTACGAGCAGTACTTC. It codes for CASSLASSSYEQYF.